This TCR beta chain was captured in a study of follicular helper T cells after annual influenza vaccination. Study outcomes and limitations: Change in circulating plasmablasts correlated with ICOS+CD38+ cTfh clonality change.

This clone was seen more than once but under ten times. As yet, its antigen is unknown. TCRdb's copy holds only in-frame clones and misses some; the assay was immunoSEQ multiplex PCR. The table shows more than 7,000 clones, with 75% to 85% occurring only once. Sample time point: 2013-2014 season, 7 days after vaccination. Germline lookup yields CDR1 MDHEN and CDR2 SYDVKM. V gave up 6 bases and J gave up 0 bases, with 12 bases separating them. This CDR3 is 15 amino acids long. The source was CXCR5+ CD38- circulating T follicular helper cells from blood, collected 7 days after influenza vaccination. This sample's subset: circulating Tfh, non-naive CD4+CXCR5+PD-1+ (ICOS+CD38+ or ICOS-CD38-). This clonotype was obtained from an adult who received the influenza vaccine. The chain links TRBV28 to TRBJ1-5, with D perhaps TRBD1 (6 bases). The CDR3 nucleotides read TGTGCCAGCAGACCGGACAGATATAGCAATCAGCCCCAGCATTTT. This translates into CASRPDRYSNQPQHF.